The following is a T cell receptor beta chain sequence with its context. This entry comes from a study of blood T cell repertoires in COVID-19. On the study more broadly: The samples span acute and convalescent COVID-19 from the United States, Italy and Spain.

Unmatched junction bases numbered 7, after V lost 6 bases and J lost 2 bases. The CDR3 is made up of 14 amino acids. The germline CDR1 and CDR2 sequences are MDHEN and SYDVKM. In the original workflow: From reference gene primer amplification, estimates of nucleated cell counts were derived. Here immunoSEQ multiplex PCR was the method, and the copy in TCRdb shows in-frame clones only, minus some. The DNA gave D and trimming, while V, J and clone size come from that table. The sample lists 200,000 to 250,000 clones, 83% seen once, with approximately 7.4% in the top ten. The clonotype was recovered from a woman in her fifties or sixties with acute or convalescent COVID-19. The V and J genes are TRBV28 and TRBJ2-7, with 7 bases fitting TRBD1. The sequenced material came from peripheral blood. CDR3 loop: CASSLDRVAYEQYF. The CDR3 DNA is TGTGCCAGCAGCCTAGACAGGGTCGCCTACGAGCAGTACTTC. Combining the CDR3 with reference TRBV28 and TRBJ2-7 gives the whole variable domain DVKVTQSSRYLVKRTGEKVFLECVQDMDHENMFWYRQDPGLGLRLIYFSYDVKMKEKGDIPEGYSVSREKKERFSLILESASTNQTSMYLCASSLDRVAYEQYFGPGTRLTVT.